Listed here are 6 T cell receptor beta chains from one sample, sequenced in a study of T cells in Graves' hyperthyroidism and ophthalmopathy. Amplified TCR beta CDR3 regions came from RNA transcripts. An initial round of RT-PCR targeting the TCR CDR3 relied on the HTBI primer set. MiXCR, applied by TCRdb to the multiplex PCR reads, yields one record per CDR3 protein. The sample gives a few hundred thousand distinct CDR3 sequences, around 20% of which show up once; around 50% is in the top ten. Material: blood. The receptor source for this set is a woman aged 50 to 65 with Graves' hyperthyroidism.

In DNA form, the CDR3 reads TGTGCCAGCTCCGGCGGCGTTCTCTACGAGCAGTACTTC. Its translation: CASSGGVLYEQYF. J is TRBJ2-7 and V is TRBV2, with unresolved D. CDR3 size: 13 residues. With 8 bases removed from V and 3 bases from J, the gap between germline ends came to 14 bases. CDR1 SNHLY and CDR2 FYNNEI come from the germline V gene.

This clonotype was seen a few times. As DNA, the CDR3 is TGTGCCAGCAGTCTCATAGCGGGAGCGGTCAATGAGCAGTTCTTC. Translated: CASSLIAGAVNEQFF. The chain links TRBV12-3 or TRBV12-4 to TRBJ2-1, with 9 bases identical to TRBD2. There are 15 residues in the CDR3. Trimming took 5 bases from V and 6 from J; bases not matched to a gene: 8.

This clonotype was seen repeatedly, ten times or more. This chain links TRBV11-3 with TRBJ2-1; D is unclear. CDR1 is SGHNT, CDR2 YENEEA, per germline. This CDR3 is built from 11 residues. Trimming took 2 bases from V and 8 from J, leaving 4 bases between them. The CDR3 reads CASSLNDEQFF. The CDR3 bases are TGTGCCAGCAGCTTAAATGATGAGCAGTTCTTC.

This clonotype appeared a few times. V is TRBV12-3 or TRBV12-4 and J is TRBJ1-3; the D is unclear. V lost 3 bases and J 5 bases, leaving 8 bases between the germline ends. This CDR3 region has 13 residues. The CDR3 nucleotides are TGTGCCAGCAGTTTTCTTACCCGAAACACCATATATTTT. It is translated as CASSFLTRNTIYF.

Remarks on this clonotype: The junction departs from the called germline gene at one end, perhaps through a read error. CDR3 coding DNA: TGTGCCAGCAGCCAATCAGCGGGAGTCTCCTACAATGGGCAGTTCTTC. Its translation is CASSQSAGVSYNGQFF. The genes are TRBV4-2 and TRBJ2-1; 8 positions agree with TRBD2. Germline loops: CDR1 LGHNA, CDR2 YNFKEQ. The length of the CDR3 is 16 residues.

The chain links TRBV12-5 to TRBJ2-3; no reliable D call. Between the trimmed V and J ends, which lost 6 bases and 2 bases, there was a span of 3 bases. Germline CDR1 reads LGHNT; CDR2 reads FRNRAP. CDR3 length: 11 residues. CDR3 sequence (DNA): TGTGCTAGTGGAATCACAGATACGCAGTATTTT. It translates to CASGITDTQYF.